This T cell receptor beta chain was profiled in a study of cytomegalovirus exposure and HLA in healthy donors. General observations from the study: Later analysis placed DRB1 highest and HLA-C lowest in TCR association rates, which differed by HLA locus. The listing of 150 or so TCR beta chains classed them as cytomegalovirus-associated. Most CMV-associated TCR beta chains were later found to appear HLA-restricted. Being productive about 90% or about 30% of the time was typical of most TCR beta V segments in an earlier analysis.

PCR employed 60 Vbeta and 13 Jbeta primers. This table comes from immunoSEQ multiplex PCR, and its TCRdb copy is limited to in-frame clones, with some not included. This repertoire includes some 110,000 clones. On this clone itself: Its antigen is still unknown.

Per germline, CDR1 SGHNT and CDR2 YYREEE (reference sequence). CDR3 length: 15 residues. This receptor was identified in a man aged 25-45 years in good health and CMV-seronegative. Material for sequencing was PBMCs. V and J are TRBV5-4 and TRBJ2-5; the match to TRBD2 covers 13 bases. The J call is in doubt because the DNA end fits TRBJ2-7 better. CDR3 sequence (DNA): TGTGCCAGCAGCTCGCCGACTAGCGGGGGGTACGAGCAGTACTTC. Its translation is CASSSPTSGGYEQYF.